These 9 T cell receptor beta chains came from one sample sequenced in a study of robustness of blood B and T cell sequencing. mRNA, not genomic DNA, served as the source for TCR beta repertoires. The cDNA carried a universal priming site added by a 5' template-switch oligo. The template-switch oligo carried a 12-nucleotide random UMI tagging each cDNA molecule. TCRdb ran MiXCR on the PCR reads and lists one entry per CDR3 protein. The table has more than 1,200 distinct CDR3 sequences, roughly two thirds seen once; the top ten hold approximately 35%. Sequencing was done on a sample of peripheral blood. Every receptor here comes from a human donor in good health.

V gene TRBV10-1 combines with J gene TRBJ2-3; D is possibly TRBD2 (6 bases). The germline V gene has CDR1 WNHNN and CDR2 SYGVQD (reference sequence). V was clipped by 3 bases and J by 0 bases, with 10 bases between them. The CDR3 extends over 15 amino acids. CDR3 in DNA: TGCGCCAGCAGTGAAGACGGGGGTAGCACAGATACGCAGTATTTT. Translated: CASSEDGGSTDTQYF.

This sequence joins TRBV7-8 and TRBJ1-6; D is unresolved. Trimming left V 1 base short and J 4 bases short, with 5 bases between. There are 14 residues in the CDR3. The germline CDR1 and CDR2 sequences are SGHVS and FQNEAQ. CDR3 DNA: TGTGCCAGCAGCTTAGGGGTTTATAATTCACCCCTCCACTTT. Its translation: CASSLGVYNSPLHF.

The V call is TRBV5-1, the J call TRBJ2-1, with 15 bases lining up with TRBD2. The CDR3 length is 15 residues. Germline CDR1 reads SGHRS; CDR2 reads YFSETQ. V was clipped by 3 bases and J by 6 bases; unmatched bases: 1. The CDR3 loop reads CASSWTSGGGNEQFF. The CDR3 DNA follows: TGCGCCAGCAGCTGGACTAGCGGGGGGGGCAATGAGCAGTTCTTC.

The chain has TRBV7-6 and TRBJ2-1, with 13 bases identical to TRBD2. The junction had 7 bases not matched to a gene; V was cut back by 8 bases and J by 6 bases. Germline lookup yields CDR1 SGHVS and CDR2 FNYEAQ. This CDR3 is built from 15 residues. The CDR3, as DNA: TGTGCCAGCGCAGGACTAGCGGGGGAGCTCAATGAGCAGTTCTTC. Encoded protein: CASAGLAGELNEQFF.

The V call is TRBV20-1, the J call TRBJ2-3; D tentatively fits TRBD1 or TRBD2 (5 bases each). The V end was cut by 7 bases, the J end by 0 bases, with 17 bases between. CDR3 size: 15 residues. Germline V lookup: CDR1 DFQATT, CDR2 SNEGSKA (reference sequence). Written as DNA, the CDR3 is TGCAGTGTCCCGCTCCGGGACGGTAGCACAGATACGCAGTATTTT. Its translation: CSVPLRDGSTDTQYF.

This chain links TRBV4-2 with TRBJ2-7; TRBD1 matches 7 bases. V lost 5 bases, J lost 3 bases, and 4 bases stayed unmatched. The CDR3 extends over 13 amino acids. Germline assignment: CDR1 LGHNA and CDR2 YNFKEQ. This CDR3 reads CASSKRQGYEQYF. Here the CDR3 DNA reads TGTGCCAGCAGCAAAAGACAGGGCTACGAGCAGTACTTC.

Only a few counts were recorded for this clonotype. The genes are TRBV2 and TRBJ2-3, with D hard to call. V was cut by 4 bases and J by 4 bases, with 6 bases left in between. The CDR3 covers 12 residues. CDR1 is SNHLY, CDR2 FYNNEI, per germline. The CDR3 nucleotides read TGTGCCAGCAGTGCCCAAGCAGATACGCAGTATTTT. Residues: CASSAQADTQYF.

V gene TRBV18 combines with J gene TRBJ2-2; D not certain. The CDR3 spans 14 residues. CDR1 is KGHSH, CDR2 LQKENI, per germline. The V end was cut by 1 base, the J end by 7 bases, with 10 bases between. CDR3 in DNA: TGTGCCAGCTCACCACGTACAGACGGCGGGGAGCTGTTTTTT. This sequence encodes CASSPRTDGGELFF.

In its sample, this clonotype was seen a few times. V gene TRBV7-9 combines with J gene TRBJ2-2, with 11 bases aligning to TRBD1. Germline CDR1 reads SEHNR; CDR2 reads FQNEAQ (reference sequence). The V segment lost 4 bases and the J segment 4 bases; nucleotides outside the gene matches: 8. CDR3 size: 17 residues. The CDR3 is CASSSLLGQGATGELFF. Written as DNA, the CDR3 is TGTGCCAGCAGCTCCCTATTAGGACAGGGGGCCACCGGGGAGCTGTTTTTT.